Listed below are T cell receptor beta chains from one sample, sequenced in a study of cytomegalovirus exposure and HLA in healthy donors. TCRdb's copy holds only in-frame clones and misses some; the assay was immunoSEQ multiplex PCR. The data hold around 120,000 clones, with approximately 80% observed a single time. The material sequenced was PBMCs. Receptors were obtained from a man aged 25 to 45 in good health and CMV-seropositive. CDR3s include the opening cysteine and the closing phenylalanine or tryptophan. Fields, in order: D gene, clone size, V gene, J gene, CDR3 protein, CDR3 DNA. The D gene is left open where the match is weak. Clone size is given for some rows only: seen once, a few or many times, or a class if the clone is expanded.

d_gene: TRBD2; abundance: NA; v_gene: TRBV30; j_gene: TRBJ2-7; CDR3aa: CAWSVGWTSGRAYEQYF; CDR3nt: TGTGCCTGGAGTGTAGGGTGGACTAGCGGGAGGGCCTACGAGCAGTACTTC
d_gene: TRBD1; abundance: NA; v_gene: TRBV29-1; j_gene: TRBJ1-1; CDR3aa: CSVVSRGRVKGEAFF; CDR3nt: TGCAGCGTTGTTTCCAGGGGGCGCGTGAAGGGGGAAGCTTTCTTT
d_gene: TRBD2; abundance: once; v_gene: TRBV9; j_gene: TRBJ2-3; CDR3aa: CASSVGASGRAGDTQYF; CDR3nt: TGTGCCAGCAGCGTAGGAGCTAGCGGGAGGGCCGGAGATACGCAGTATTTT
d_gene: TRBD1; abundance: NA; v_gene: TRBV27; j_gene: TRBJ1-2; CDR3aa: CASRPHRGLYGYTF; CDR3nt: TGTGCCAGCAGACCACACAGGGGACTTTATGGCTACACCTTC
d_gene: NA; abundance: NA; v_gene: TRBV18; j_gene: TRBJ2-1; CDR3aa: CASSPSLPESNEQFF; CDR3nt: TGTGCCAGCTCACCTTCTCTCCCGGAGAGTAATGAGCAGTTCTTC
d_gene: NA; abundance: NA; v_gene: TRBV6-4; j_gene: TRBJ2-3; CDR3aa: CASSDSADTDTQYF; CDR3nt: TGTGCCAGCAGTGACTCGGCAGACACAGATACGCAGTATTTT
d_gene: NA; abundance: NA; v_gene: TRBV5-6; j_gene: TRBJ2-7; CDR3aa: CASSLGGGMGGEQYF; CDR3nt: TGTGCCAGCAGCTTGGGTGGGGGGATGGGAGGCGAGCAGTACTTC
d_gene: NA; abundance: NA; v_gene: TRBV10-2; j_gene: TRBJ2-1; CDR3aa: CASKHVAQSYNEQFF; CDR3nt: TGCGCCAGCAAACACGTCGCACAATCCTACAATGAGCAGTTCTTC
d_gene: TRBD1; abundance: NA; v_gene: TRBV12-5; j_gene: TRBJ1-2; CDR3aa: CASAEGPPRGYGYTF; CDR3nt: TGTGCTAGTGCCGAGGGGCCCCCCAGGGGGTATGGCTACACCTTC
d_gene: NA; abundance: NA; v_gene: TRBV15; j_gene: TRBJ2-3; CDR3aa: CATSAPWSDTQYF; CDR3nt: TGTGCCACCAGCGCCCCCTGGAGTGATACGCAGTATTTT
d_gene: TRBD2; abundance: NA; v_gene: TRBV4-3; j_gene: TRBJ2-1; CDR3aa: CASSHASGGTYNEQFF; CDR3nt: TGCGCCAGCAGCCACGCTAGCGGGGGGACTTACAATGAGCAGTTCTTC
d_gene: NA; abundance: NA; v_gene: TRBV7-3; j_gene: TRBJ2-1; CDR3aa: CASSLLGQGGSNEQFF; CDR3nt: TGTGCCAGCAGCTTATTAGGACAGGGAGGGTCCAATGAGCAGTTCTTC
d_gene: TRBD2; abundance: once; v_gene: TRBV5-8; j_gene: TRBJ2-1; CDR3aa: CASSSSRLAGVGNEQFF; CDR3nt: TGTGCCAGCAGCTCCTCACGACTAGCGGGAGTTGGGAATGAGCAGTTCTTC
d_gene: TRBD1; abundance: NA; v_gene: TRBV6-1; j_gene: TRBJ1-1; CDR3aa: CASSELSGGVTEAFF; CDR3nt: TGTGCCAGCAGTGAACTTTCAGGGGGCGTGACTGAAGCTTTCTTT
d_gene: TRBD1; abundance: NA; v_gene: TRBV13; j_gene: TRBJ2-7; CDR3aa: CASTGTGPYEQYF; CDR3nt: TGTGCCAGTACCGGGACAGGGCCCTACGAGCAGTACTTC
d_gene: TRBD2; abundance: NA; v_gene: TRBV19; j_gene: TRBJ2-3; CDR3aa: CASTRPGLAGDTQYF; CDR3nt: TGTGCCAGTACCCGCCCGGGACTAGCAGGAGATACGCAGTATTTT
d_gene: TRBD1; abundance: NA; v_gene: TRBV5-4; j_gene: TRBJ2-2; CDR3aa: CASSQGTADTGELFF; CDR3nt: TGTGCCAGCAGCCAAGGGACAGCGGACACCGGGGAGCTGTTTTTT
d_gene: TRBD1; abundance: NA; v_gene: TRBV2; j_gene: TRBJ2-5; CDR3aa: CASSWDRDAETQYF; CDR3nt: TGTGCCAGCAGCTGGGACAGGGACGCCGAGACCCAGTACTTC
d_gene: TRBD2; abundance: NA; v_gene: TRBV9; j_gene: TRBJ2-1; CDR3aa: CASSVGAGVYNEQFF; CDR3nt: TGTGCCAGCAGCGTAGGGGCGGGGGTCTACAATGAGCAGTTCTTC
d_gene: TRBD2; abundance: NA; v_gene: TRBV7-2; j_gene: TRBJ2-7; CDR3aa: CANSFGTSGRYEQYF; CDR3nt: TGTGCCAACAGCTTTGGGACTAGCGGGAGATACGAGCAGTACTTC
d_gene: TRBD2; abundance: NA; v_gene: TRBV28; j_gene: TRBJ2-1; CDR3aa: CASSLSGGRNDEQFF; CDR3nt: TGTGCCAGCAGTTTGTCGGGCGGGAGAAACGATGAGCAGTTCTTC
d_gene: NA; abundance: few; v_gene: TRBV7-7; j_gene: TRBJ2-5; CDR3aa: CASSLVQGGETQYF; CDR3nt: TGTGCTAGCAGCTTAGTACAGGGCGGAGAGACCCAGTACTTC
d_gene: NA; abundance: NA; v_gene: TRBV15; j_gene: TRBJ2-7; CDR3aa: CATSTGTADPYEQYF; CDR3nt: TGTGCCACCAGCACGGGAACGGCGGACCCCTACGAGCAGTACTTC
d_gene: TRBD2; abundance: NA; v_gene: TRBV4-1; j_gene: TRBJ2-7; CDR3aa: CASSQIRGGTSYEQYF; CDR3nt: TGCGCCAGCAGCCAGATACGGGGGGGAACCTCCTACGAGCAGTACTTC
d_gene: NA; abundance: once; v_gene: TRBV5-6; j_gene: TRBJ2-5; CDR3aa: CASSLWNREETQYF; CDR3nt: TGTGCCAGCAGCTTGTGGAACAGGGAAGAGACCCAGTACTTC
d_gene: NA; abundance: few; v_gene: TRBV30; j_gene: TRBJ1-1; CDR3aa: CAWGQNTEAFF; CDR3nt: TGTGCCTGGGGCCAGAACACTGAAGCTTTCTTT
d_gene: TRBD1; abundance: NA; v_gene: TRBV6-5; j_gene: TRBJ2-7; CDR3aa: CASSYVTGAAEQYF; CDR3nt: TGTGCCAGCAGTTACGTGACAGGGGCGGCCGAGCAGTACTTC
d_gene: TRBD2; abundance: NA; v_gene: TRBV15; j_gene: TRBJ2-7; CDR3aa: CATSRSPGLAGWRAYEQYF; CDR3nt: TGTGCCACCAGCAGAAGTCCGGGACTAGCGGGGTGGAGGGCCTACGAGCAGTACTTC
d_gene: TRBD1; abundance: NA; v_gene: TRBV7-3; j_gene: TRBJ1-1; CDR3aa: CASSTQGEDTEAFF; CDR3nt: TGTGCCAGCAGCACACAGGGGGAGGACACTGAAGCTTTCTTT
d_gene: NA; abundance: NA; v_gene: TRBV15; j_gene: TRBJ2-7; CDR3aa: CATSRGLGAPYEQYF; CDR3nt: TGTGCCACCAGCAGAGGGCTGGGAGCCCCCTACGAGCAGTACTTC
d_gene: NA; abundance: NA; v_gene: TRBV6-5; j_gene: TRBJ1-1; CDR3aa: CASRPTGSTEAFF; CDR3nt: TGTGCCAGCAGACCAACAGGGTCGACTGAAGCTTTCTTT
d_gene: TRBD1; abundance: few; v_gene: TRBV4-2; j_gene: TRBJ1-1; CDR3aa: CASRLETGRTEAFF; CDR3nt: TGTGCCAGCAGGTTGGAGACAGGGCGCACTGAAGCTTTCTTT
d_gene: NA; abundance: NA; v_gene: TRBV9; j_gene: TRBJ1-1; CDR3aa: CASSVQGSSGAFF; CDR3nt: TGTGCCAGCAGCGTCCAGGGTAGTTCAGGAGCTTTCTTT
d_gene: TRBD2; abundance: NA; v_gene: TRBV18; j_gene: TRBJ2-2; CDR3aa: CASSPGLAANTGELFF; CDR3nt: TGTGCCAGCTCCCCTGGACTAGCGGCCAACACCGGGGAGCTGTTTTTT
d_gene: NA; abundance: NA; v_gene: TRBV10-3; j_gene: TRBJ2-7; CDR3aa: CAISGGVSYEQYF; CDR3nt: TGTGCCATCAGTGGGGGGGTCTCCTACGAGCAGTACTTC
d_gene: NA; abundance: NA; v_gene: TRBV7-9; j_gene: TRBJ2-5; CDR3aa: CASSVQEKETQYF; CDR3nt: TGTGCCAGCAGCGTACAGGAAAAAGAGACCCAGTACTTC
d_gene: NA; abundance: NA; v_gene: TRBV5-1; j_gene: TRBJ2-2; CDR3aa: CASSLVTAANTGELFF; CDR3nt: TGCGCCAGCAGCTTGGTAACAGCAGCGAACACCGGGGAGCTGTTTTTT
d_gene: NA; abundance: NA; v_gene: TRBV6-6; j_gene: TRBJ1-2; CDR3aa: CASITVGVNYGYTF; CDR3nt: TGTGCCAGCATTACGGTTGGAGTTAACTATGGCTACACCTTC
d_gene: TRBD1; abundance: NA; v_gene: TRBV10-3; j_gene: TRBJ2-5; CDR3aa: CAISVRQGQETQYF; CDR3nt: TGTGCCATCAGTGTACGACAGGGCCAAGAGACCCAGTACTTC
d_gene: TRBD2; abundance: few; v_gene: TRBV28; j_gene: TRBJ2-3; CDR3aa: CASSFPGLAGRDTQYF; CDR3nt: TGTGCCAGCAGTTTCCCGGGACTAGCGGGCCGAGATACGCAGTATTTT
d_gene: TRBD1; abundance: NA; v_gene: TRBV5-1; j_gene: TRBJ1-3; CDR3aa: CASSFWTGGRGNTIYF; CDR3nt: TGCGCCAGCAGCTTCTGGACAGGGGGAAGGGGAAACACCATATATTTT
d_gene: TRBD2; abundance: NA; v_gene: TRBV6-5; j_gene: TRBJ2-7; CDR3aa: CASSPLAGGYEQYF; CDR3nt: TGTGCCAGCAGCCCCCTAGCGGGGGGTTACGAGCAGTACTTC
d_gene: NA; abundance: once; v_gene: TRBV5-6; j_gene: TRBJ2-3; CDR3aa: CASSSPPLDTQYF; CDR3nt: TGTGCCAGCAGCTCCCCCCCCTTGGATACGCAGTATTTT
d_gene: TRBD2; abundance: NA; v_gene: TRBV11-2; j_gene: TRBJ2-7; CDR3aa: CASSFGTRQYEQYF; CDR3nt: TGTGCCAGCAGCTTTGGGACTAGACAGTACGAGCAGTACTTC
d_gene: TRBD2; abundance: NA; v_gene: TRBV2; j_gene: TRBJ2-3; CDR3aa: CAGRDYEWTQYF; CDR3nt: TGTGCCGGCCGGGACTATGAATGGACGCAGTATTTT
d_gene: NA; abundance: NA; v_gene: TRBV4-1; j_gene: TRBJ1-3; CDR3aa: CASRANSLSGNTIYF; CDR3nt: TGCGCCAGTCGCGCTAATAGCCTCTCTGGAAACACCATATATTTT
d_gene: TRBD2; abundance: NA; v_gene: TRBV9; j_gene: TRBJ2-3; CDR3aa: CASSAPLAGNTDTQYF; CDR3nt: TGTGCCAGCAGCGCCCCACTAGCGGGGAACACAGATACGCAGTATTTT
d_gene: TRBD2; abundance: NA; v_gene: TRBV7-6; j_gene: TRBJ2-1; CDR3aa: CASSLLRGREFF; CDR3nt: TGTGCCAGCAGCTTATTGCGGGGGAGGGAGTTCTTC
d_gene: NA; abundance: NA; v_gene: TRBV5-1; j_gene: TRBJ1-3; CDR3aa: CASSLMPDGLSGNTIYF; CDR3nt: TGCGCCAGCAGCTTGATGCCGGACGGACTCTCTGGAAACACCATATATTTT
d_gene: TRBD1; abundance: NA; v_gene: TRBV18; j_gene: TRBJ1-2; CDR3aa: CASSKGQERDGYTF; CDR3nt: TGTGCCAGCTCGAAGGGACAGGAGAGGGATGGCTACACCTTC
d_gene: TRBD2; abundance: NA; v_gene: TRBV13; j_gene: TRBJ2-7; CDR3aa: CASRRAGGPYEQYF; CDR3nt: TGTGCCAGCCGGAGAGCGGGGGGGCCGTACGAGCAGTACTTC
d_gene: NA; abundance: NA; v_gene: TRBV4-3; j_gene: TRBJ2-1; CDR3aa: CASSQDRFYNEQFF; CDR3nt: TGCGCCAGCAGCCAAGATCGGTTCTACAATGAGCAGTTCTTC
d_gene: NA; abundance: NA; v_gene: TRBV6-1; j_gene: TRBJ1-5; CDR3aa: CASSEALSGKPQHF; CDR3nt: TGTGCCAGCAGTGAAGCGCTTTCGGGGAAGCCCCAGCATTTT
d_gene: NA; abundance: NA; v_gene: TRBV6-1; j_gene: TRBJ2-3; CDR3aa: CASSERGTDTQYF; CDR3nt: TGTGCCAGCAGTGAACGGGGGACAGATACGCAGTATTTT
d_gene: NA; abundance: NA; v_gene: TRBV6-6; j_gene: TRBJ2-7; CDR3aa: CASSYSSDSYEQYF; CDR3nt: TGTGCCAGCAGTTACTCTAGCGACTCCTACGAGCAGTACTTC
d_gene: NA; abundance: NA; v_gene: TRBV27; j_gene: TRBJ1-1; CDR3aa: CASSLLGLNTEAFF; CDR3nt: TGTGCCAGCAGTCTCCTGGGCCTGAACACTGAAGCTTTCTTT
d_gene: TRBD1; abundance: NA; v_gene: TRBV7-9; j_gene: TRBJ1-2; CDR3aa: CASSRQGAPGYTF; CDR3nt: TGTGCCAGCAGTCGACAGGGGGCGCCCGGCTACACCTTC
d_gene: NA; abundance: few; v_gene: TRBV2; j_gene: TRBJ2-2; CDR3aa: CARKRYPRNVPGELFF; CDR3nt: TGTGCCAGAAAAAGGTACCCTAGAAACGTACCCGGGGAGCTGTTTTTT
d_gene: TRBD2; abundance: NA; v_gene: TRBV5-1; j_gene: TRBJ2-1; CDR3aa: CASSLSPAGSYNEQFF; CDR3nt: TGCGCCAGCAGCTTGTCCCCAGCGGGATCCTACAATGAGCAGTTCTTC